This TCR beta chain was sequenced in a study of shared clonotypes between healthy human individuals (dated by TCRdb to between 2020 and 2021). Background on the whole study: The cohort included a few men and a couple of women between 18 and 49 years of age. For each donor, CD4 naive and CD4 memory were each given three plates, CD8 naive was given two plates, and CD8 memory was given one plate. To estimate repertoire size and how much clonotype sharing occurs between individuals, the study deeply sequenced the blood TCR repertoires of a handful of healthy adults. Libraries were prepared and TCR repertoires were sequenced by different laboratories using diverse techniques, in order to increase sequencing depth and limit assay-specific biases. Between about 0.8 and 9.5 billion PBMCs per donor were obtained by leukapheresis. The research as a whole found: Because the study included only a small number of donors, the genetic and exposure-history diversity represented was limited. Incomplete sequencing was indicated by rarefaction of sorted-subset datasets, despite the large sequencing depth. Sharing across a few donors was observed for about 5% of naive CD4, about 3.2% of naive CD8, about 2.5% of memory CD4, and 0.4% of memory CD8 clonotypes. Only blood was sampled, and tissue TCR repertoires likely differ from those in blood. Estimated clonotype richness was generally larger for naive than for memory subsets. Pairwise subsampling led to the expectation that sequencing depth would affect the degree of clonotype sharing among donors. Higher generation probabilities were observed for clonotypes shared by all four sorted-subset donors than for non-shared clonotypes.

TCR CDR3 regions were amplified from genomic DNA by multiplex PCR using the deep immunoSEQ assay. Extracted genomic DNA from each cell subset was spread evenly across all wells of several immunoSEQ 96-well plates, with each plate serving as a replicate. Each replicate PCR for sorted subsets received roughly 0.2 ug genomic DNA, equal to tens of thousands of T cell genomes. Purified libraries were quantified with a Qubit 3.0 fluorometer, sized on a Bioanalyzer 2100, and re-quantified with the KAPA Library Quantification kit. Every immunoSEQ 96-well plate was sequenced on a dedicated single-read 150-cycle Illumina NextSeq 550 flow cell. The authors' analysis ran thus. The immunoSEQ output contained only junctional sequences without quality scores, so filtering could not match that applied to full-length reads. Sequences were annotated with PyIR, a Python wrapper for IgBLAST v1.9, using IMGT germline references to assign V/J genes and CDR3. Reads with weak V/J assignments (E-value above 1e-6), missing CDR3, stop codons, out-of-frame junctions, or ambiguous translated residues were removed. V3J clonotypes were defined by identical inferred V gene, J gene, and CDR3 amino acid sequence. Percentage overlap between repertoires was computed as shared unique clonotypes divided by the size of the smaller repertoire. Three approaches were used to assess repertoire richness: RTK rarefaction, the Chao1 estimator, and Recon v2.1 estimates of unobserved clonotypes. For all TCRbeta clonotypes obtained by the gDNA method from four donors, generation probabilities were computed with OLGA. Imported from immuneACCESS, the table was reduced by TCRdb to in-frame sequences with V and J called. These copies leave out some clones; in studies compared against another copy, an unresolved V gene accounts for under half, and the cause of the remainder is not known. V, J and clone size are taken as reported in that table, and D and trimming were inferred from the DNA itself. This sample has fewer than 1.4 million clones in its table, and 75% to 80% of those were observed once. Roughly 0.57% of the sample lies in the top ten.

Donors were healthy HIV-negative adults with no recently reported acute infections or vaccinations. All donors were Caucasian adults living in Nashville, Tennessee, USA. CD4+ T cells were enriched by magnetic negative selection; naive cells were then positively selected on CD45RA, and the negative fraction formed the memory subset. After blood collection by leukapheresis, PBMCs were isolated using Ficoll-Histopaque density gradient centrifugation and then cryopreserved in the vapor phase of liquid nitrogen. Analytical flow cytometry was used to check the purity and quantity of every magnetically sorted T cell population. Genomic DNA was isolated from each sorted fraction and quantified by UV absorbance on a Nanodrop 2000c. A remark on this clone: What this receptor recognizes is not known. Base qualities are missing; no much larger clone stands one base away.

Sequenced: memory CD4+ T cells from PBMCs. The cell subset or site label corresponds to: CD45RA-negative fraction. This receptor was taken from a man aged 18 to 30 in good health. Some clones in this sample may be carry-over from other donors' samples.

The CDR3 here reads CASSPAGANSYNEQFF. The nucleotide sequence reads as follows: TGTGCCAGCAGCCCTGCGGGGGCCAATTCCTACAATGAGCAGTTCTTC. This chain is built from TRBV7-3 and TRBJ2-1; a tentative D match to TRBD2 spans 7 bases. The germline V gene yields SGHTA for CDR1 and FQGTGA for CDR2. V loses 5 bases of germline sequence and J loses 1 base, and the interval between the two ends is 15 bases. Inclusive of the bounding cysteine and phenylalanine, the CDR3 is 16 residues long. The kept DNA is CDR3 alone, 48 bases in frame from the first base.